These T cell receptor beta chains were read from a single sample in a study of T cells after yellow fever vaccination. MiXCR was run by TCRdb on the 5' RACE reads, yielding one entry per CDR3 protein. Of approximately 550,000 distinct CDR3 sequences listed, roughly a fifth are singletons. The starting material was PBMCs, obtained 15 days after the yellow fever booster vaccination. All receptors come from a man aged 30 to 45 who received the YFV17D yellow fever vaccine. Both conserved end residues are part of each CDR3. D genes are given only for firm matches. The listing skips clone size in some rows; elsewhere it reads once, few, many or a size class.

CDR3aa: CASSTGTLDTGELFF
CDR3nt: TGTGCCAGCAGCACCGGGACCCTTGACACCGGGGAGCTGTTTTTT
len: 15
v_gene: TRBV5-5
d_gene: -
abundance: -
j_gene: TRBJ2-2

CDR3aa: CASSIRGFEVATEAFF
CDR3nt: TGTGCCAGCAGCATCAGGGGATTCGAGGTTGCAACTGAAGCTTTCTTT
len: 16
v_gene: TRBV12-3/TRBV12-4
d_gene: -
abundance: -
j_gene: TRBJ1-1

CDR3aa: CSASGTQETQYF
CDR3nt: TGCAGTGCTAGCGGGACCCAAGAGACCCAGTACTTC
len: 12
v_gene: TRBV20-1
d_gene: -
abundance: few
j_gene: TRBJ2-5

CDR3aa: CSAIRGEAFF
CDR3nt: TGCAGCGCCATACGTGGTGAAGCTTTCTTT
len: 10
v_gene: TRBV29-1
d_gene: -
abundance: -
j_gene: TRBJ1-1

CDR3aa: CASGIGPRTDTQYF
CDR3nt: TGTGCCAGCGGCATTGGGCCGCGCACAGATACGCAGTATTTT
len: 14
v_gene: TRBV6-1
d_gene: -
abundance: few
j_gene: TRBJ2-3

CDR3aa: CASSVDPGLGGETQYF
CDR3nt: TGTGCCAGCAGCGTAGATCCCGGGTTGGGTGGTGAGACCCAGTACTTC
len: 16
v_gene: TRBV9
d_gene: -
abundance: few
j_gene: TRBJ2-5

CDR3aa: CASRAGYGTDTQYF
CDR3nt: TGCGCCAGCAGAGCGGGATACGGCACAGATACGCAGTATTTT
len: 14
v_gene: TRBV5-1
d_gene: TRBD2
abundance: -
j_gene: TRBJ2-3

CDR3aa: CSASPPSSYNEQFF
CDR3nt: TGCAGTGCTAGTCCGCCGAGCTCCTACAATGAGCAGTTCTTC
len: 14
v_gene: TRBV20-1
d_gene: -
abundance: once
j_gene: TRBJ2-1

CDR3aa: CASSLGLLAGDEQYF
CDR3nt: TGCGCCAGCAGCTTGGGGTTGCTAGCGGGAGACGAGCAGTACTTC
len: 15
v_gene: TRBV5-1
d_gene: TRBD2
abundance: -
j_gene: TRBJ2-7

CDR3aa: CASSLTAPSGLNEQYF
CDR3nt: TGCGCCAGCAGCTTGACGGCTCCAAGCGGGCTCAACGAGCAGTACTTC
len: 16
v_gene: TRBV5-1
d_gene: -
abundance: few
j_gene: TRBJ2-7

CDR3aa: CATSAGIKAEQYF
CDR3nt: TGTGCCACCAGCGCCGGGATTAAGGCCGAGCAGTACTTC
len: 13
v_gene: TRBV15
d_gene: -
abundance: -
j_gene: TRBJ2-7

CDR3aa: CARGASNTGELFF
CDR3nt: TGTGCCCGCGGGGCCTCGAACACCGGGGAGCTGTTTTTT
len: 13
v_gene: TRBV7-9
d_gene: -
abundance: -
j_gene: TRBJ2-2

CDR3aa: CASSLDGVTSYEQYF
CDR3nt: TGTGCCAGCAGCTTAGACGGGGTTACCTCCTACGAGCAGTACTTC
len: 15
v_gene: TRBV7-2
d_gene: -
abundance: many
j_gene: TRBJ2-7

CDR3aa: CASSPEGPGELFF
CDR3nt: TGCGCCAGCAGCCCCGAGGGTCCCGGGGAGCTGTTTTTT
len: 13
v_gene: TRBV5-1
d_gene: -
abundance: few
j_gene: TRBJ2-2

CDR3aa: CASSSVEAGGGGEQFF
CDR3nt: TGTGCCAGCAGCTCGGTCGAGGCGGGAGGAGGAGGTGAGCAGTTCTTC
len: 16
v_gene: TRBV7-2
d_gene: TRBD2
abundance: -
j_gene: TRBJ2-1

CDR3aa: CSAKPPSGHGQFF
CDR3nt: TGCAGTGCCAAACCCCCTAGCGGTCATGGGCAGTTCTTC
len: 13
v_gene: TRBV20-1
d_gene: TRBD2
abundance: -
j_gene: TRBJ2-1

CDR3aa: CASSTPRGGNTEAFF
CDR3nt: TGTGCCAGCAGCACACCCCGCGGGGGGAACACTGAAGCTTTCTTT
len: 15
v_gene: TRBV7-6
d_gene: -
abundance: few
j_gene: TRBJ1-1

CDR3aa: CCARDTGLRKLNEQFF
CDR3nt: TGCTGTGCTAGAGATACGGGACTACGCAAGCTCAATGAGCAGTTCTTC
len: 16
v_gene: TRBV20-1
d_gene: TRBD2
abundance: -
j_gene: TRBJ2-1

CDR3aa: CASSFAHVNQPQHF
CDR3nt: TGTGCCAGCAGCTTCGCACACGTCAATCAGCCCCAGCATTTT
len: 14
v_gene: TRBV7-9
d_gene: -
abundance: few
j_gene: TRBJ1-5

CDR3aa: CSVGGTLLNTQYF
CDR3nt: TGCAGCGTTGGTGGGACTCTCTTAAATACGCAGTATTTT
len: 13
v_gene: TRBV29-1
d_gene: -
abundance: few
j_gene: TRBJ2-3

CDR3aa: CSAGSRADTQYF
CDR3nt: TGCAGTGCCGGTTCCCGGGCGGATACGCAGTATTTT
len: 12
v_gene: TRBV20-1
d_gene: -
abundance: few
j_gene: TRBJ2-3

CDR3aa: CASSPSSGRGYEQYF
CDR3nt: TGTGCCAGCAGCCCATCTAGCGGGAGGGGCTACGAGCAGTACTTC
len: 15
v_gene: TRBV7-2
d_gene: TRBD2
abundance: -
j_gene: TRBJ2-7

CDR3aa: CATSDSEGAQYF
CDR3nt: TGTGCCACCAGTGATTCCGAGGGCGCGCAGTACTTC
len: 12
v_gene: TRBV24-1
d_gene: -
abundance: -
j_gene: TRBJ2-7

CDR3aa: CASYIPGEETQYF
CDR3nt: TGCGCCAGCTACATTCCAGGGGAGGAGACCCAGTACTTC
len: 13
v_gene: TRBV5-1
d_gene: -
abundance: once
j_gene: TRBJ2-5

CDR3aa: CASIYGQGLETQYF
CDR3nt: TGTGCCAGCATCTACGGACAGGGATTAGAGACCCAGTACTTC
len: 14
v_gene: TRBV7-9
d_gene: TRBD1
abundance: -
j_gene: TRBJ2-5

CDR3aa: CASSQDYYNEQFF
CDR3nt: TGTGCCAGCAGCCAGGACTACTACAATGAGCAGTTCTTC
len: 13
v_gene: TRBV7-9
d_gene: -
abundance: many
j_gene: TRBJ2-1

CDR3aa: CSVEDSQETQYF
CDR3nt: TGCAGCGTTGAGGACAGCCAAGAGACCCAGTACTTC
len: 12
v_gene: TRBV29-1
d_gene: -
abundance: -
j_gene: TRBJ2-5

CDR3aa: CASSDTTGRAETQYF
CDR3nt: TGTGCCAGCAGTGACACGACAGGGAGGGCAGAGACCCAGTACTTC
len: 15
v_gene: TRBV6-1
d_gene: -
abundance: -
j_gene: TRBJ2-5

CDR3aa: CASKADTPWEQFF
CDR3nt: TGTGCCAGTAAGGCCGACACCCCTTGGGAGCAGTTCTTC
len: 13
v_gene: TRBV18
d_gene: -
abundance: -
j_gene: TRBJ2-1

CDR3aa: CASSQGGGRNEQYF
CDR3nt: TGCGCCAGCAGCCAAGGTGGGGGTAGGAACGAGCAGTACTTC
len: 14
v_gene: TRBV4-3
d_gene: -
abundance: -
j_gene: TRBJ2-7

CDR3aa: CSASIVTEAFF
CDR3nt: TGCAGTGCTAGTATAGTGACTGAAGCTTTCTTT
len: 11
v_gene: TRBV20-1
d_gene: -
abundance: -
j_gene: TRBJ1-1

CDR3aa: CASSYQAGREQFF
CDR3nt: TGTGCCAGCAGCTATCAAGCGGGACGGGAGCAGTTCTTC
len: 13
v_gene: TRBV5-4
d_gene: TRBD2
abundance: few
j_gene: TRBJ2-1

CDR3aa: CASSRGHLYEQYF
CDR3nt: TGTGCCAGCAGCCGGGGACACCTCTACGAGCAGTACTTC
len: 13
v_gene: TRBV7-2
d_gene: -
abundance: few
j_gene: TRBJ2-7